This passage covers 16 T cell receptor beta chains from one sample sequenced in a study of blood T cell repertoires in COVID-19. TCRdb's table, derived via immunoSEQ multiplex PCR, lists solely in-frame clones and lacks some. The table includes about 440,000 clones, roughly 87% detected once. What was sequenced was PBMCs or T cells enriched from blood (not recorded which). All receptors come from a young man who had recovered from COVID-19.

This clone appeared once. This chain's CDR3 is CAIRGSGDYNTEAFF. The CDR3 DNA follows: TGTGCCATCAGGGGATCAGGGGACTATAACACTGAAGCTTTCTTT. This rearrangement joins TRBV10-3 to TRBJ1-1; TRBD1 is a possible D gene (6 bases). Trimming shortened V by 6 bases and J by 2 bases, and 16 bases separated the two germline ends. The length of the CDR3 is 15 residues. In germline, CDR1 is ENHRY, CDR2 SYGVKD.

The CDR3 region has the DNA TGTGCCAGCAGAACAGGGGTCGGTGAAAAACTGTTTTTT. It is translated as CASRTGVGEKLFF. This chain connects TRBV6-5 to TRBJ1-4, with 7 bases aligning to TRBD1. CDR3 length: 13 residues. Trimming cost V 6 bases and J 7 bases; bases outside gene matches: 5. Germline loops: CDR1 MNHEY, CDR2 SVGAGI.

The rearrangement links TRBV3-1 (or the pseudogene TRBV3-2) to TRBJ1-2; D not certain. V was trimmed by 0 bases and J by 0 bases, leaving 8 bases between them. The CDR3 has 15 residues. Germline CDR1 is LGHDT and CDR2 is YNNKEL (reference sequence). Here the CDR3 DNA reads TGTGCCAGCAGCCAAGATTCCGGGACTAACTATGGCTACACCTTC. Encoded protein: CASSQDSGTNYGYTF.

The gene calls are TRBV2 and TRBJ1-4; D is unclear. Looked up from germline, CDR1 is SNHLY and CDR2 is FYNNEI. The CDR3 is 15 residues long. V lost 2 bases, J lost 3 bases, and 10 bases lay in between. The CDR3: CASSEYQRANEKLFF. Written as DNA, the CDR3 is TGTGCCAGCAGTGAATACCAGAGGGCTAATGAAAAACTGTTTTTT.

The V call is TRBV25-1, the J call TRBJ1-1, with 10 bases identical to TRBD1. The CDR3 runs to 15 residues. The junction had 4 bases not matched to a gene; V was cut back by 1 base and J by 5 bases. Germline assignment: CDR1 MGHDK and CDR2 SYGVNS. The CDR3 sequence is CASSELTGGRTEAFF. CDR3 nucleotide sequence: TGTGCCAGCAGTGAATTGACAGGGGGCCGAACTGAAGCTTTCTTT.

The DNA of the CDR3 is TGTGCCAGCAGACGAGACACCGGTAGGGAGAATTACGAGCAGTACTTC. Translating it yields CASRRDTGRENYEQYF. The chain joins TRBV7-9 to TRBJ2-7; D possibly corresponds to TRBD2 (5 bases). CDR3 size: 16 residues. Trimming removed 6 bases at V and 4 bases at J, with 22 bases between. Germline V gene data show CDR1 as SEHNR and CDR2 as FQNEAQ (reference sequence).

CDR3 sequence: CASRPSGRVHYNEQFF. The CDR3 coding sequence is TGTGCCAGCCGTCCAAGCGGGAGAGTTCACTACAATGAGCAGTTCTTC. V gene TRBV5-8 combines with J gene TRBJ2-1; 8 bases match TRBD2. J lost 3 bases, V lost 7 bases, and 12 bases had no gene match. CDR3 length: 16 residues. CDR1 is SGHTS and CDR2 is YDEGEE in the germline V gene.

The chain couples TRBV5-1 to TRBJ1-3; weak D call: TRBD1 (5 bases). CDR1 is SGHRS and CDR2 is YFSETQ in the germline V gene. CDR3 size: 17 residues. V gave up 0 bases and J gave up 2 bases, with 15 bases separating them. The CDR3 DNA reads TGCGCCAGCAGCTTGGATTCGGTAGGGGTTGCTGGAAACACCATATATTTT. This sequence encodes CASSLDSVGVAGNTIYF.

The J gene is TRBJ1-6, the V gene TRBV11-2; TRBD1 aligns across 7 bases. Germline CDR1 reads SGHAT; CDR2 reads FQNNGV. V shed 0 bases, J shed 3 bases, and the junction held 8 bases outside the gene matches. The CDR3 extends over 18 amino acids. CDR3 loop: CASSLDPGQRYYNSPLHF. DNA for the CDR3: TGTGCCAGCAGCTTAGATCCGGGACAGAGATACTATAATTCACCCCTCCACTTT.

The V and J genes are TRBV5-4 and TRBJ1-3; possible D gene TRBD1, 5 bases. This CDR3 region has 16 residues. Trimming took 0 bases from V and 4 from J, leaving 14 bases between them. Germline assignment: CDR1 SGHNT and CDR2 YYREEE (reference sequence). The CDR3 loop is CASSLAGGAAGNTIYF. The CDR3 DNA reads TGTGCCAGCAGCTTGGCCGGAGGGGCGGCCGGAAACACCATATATTTT.

The chain combines TRBV6-5 with TRBJ1-4, with D unresolved. V was shortened by 0 bases and J by 10 bases, with 15 bases between the two germline ends. Germline V CDR1 and CDR2: MNHEY, SVGAGI. This CDR3 region has 15 residues. The CDR3 DNA reads TGTGCCAGCAGTTACTCGAGGAGCCTCCCGGGAAAACTGTTTTTT. Translated: CASSYSRSLPGKLFF.

The gene calls are TRBV2 and TRBJ2-6; maybe TRBD1 (6 bases). This CDR3 has 17 residues. Germline V gene data show CDR1 as SNHLY and CDR2 as FYNNEI. Here the CDR3 DNA reads TGTGCTTCCGACAGGACAGCTACTTACTCTGGGGCCAACGTCCTGACTTTC. It yields the protein CASDRTATYSGANVLTF.

This clone was observed many times. Other DNA sequences in the same sample also yield this CDR3. The V and J genes are TRBV7-9 and TRBJ2-7, with 9 bases identical to TRBD2. The trim removed 5 bases at V and 1 base at J, leaving 3 bases unmatched. The CDR3 runs 14 residues. Germline CDR1 SEHNR, CDR2 FQNEAQ (reference sequence). The CDR3 spells CASSPAGGSYEQYF. CDR3 nucleotides: TGTGCCAGCAGCCCCGCGGGGGGGTCCTACGAGCAGTACTTC.

The CDR3 nucleotides are TGTGCTAGGAGGGGGGGTTCTAGCAATCAGCCCCAGCATTTT. Protein sequence: CARRGGSSNQPQHF. The chain joins TRBV12-5 to TRBJ1-5; TRBD1 is a possible D gene (6 bases). In germline, CDR1 is LGHNT, CDR2 FRNRAP. V was clipped by 9 bases and J by 0 bases, with 12 bases between them. CDR3 length equals 14 residues. The full variable domain, its missing parts supplied by reference TRBV12-5 and TRBJ1-5, is DARVTQTPRHKVTEMGQEVTMRCQPILGHNTVFWYRQTMMQGLELLAYFRNRAPLDDSGMPKDRFSAEMPDATLATLKIQPSEPRDSAVYFCARRGGSSNQPQHFGDGTRLSIL.

This chain joins TRBV5-1 and TRBJ1-4; D is perhaps TRBD1 (6 bases). Per germline, CDR1 SGHRS and CDR2 YFSETQ. The V gene lost 5 bases and the J gene lost 7 bases, with 12 bases spanning the gap. CDR3 length equals 13 residues. This CDR3 is CASSYRAGEKLFF. CDR3 coding DNA: TGCGCCAGCAGTTACAGGGCCGGTGAAAAACTGTTTTTT.

The chain uses TRBV6-5 and TRBJ1-4; a weak D match, TRBD1 (6 bases). Looked up from germline, CDR1 is MNHEY and CDR2 is SVGAGI. Trimming removed 11 bases at V and 0 bases at J, with 13 bases between. This CDR3 has 14 amino acids. Here the CDR3 reads CASRGTPTNEKLFF. The DNA for the CDR3 is TGTGCCTCTAGGGGGACCCCAACTAATGAAAAACTGTTTTTT.